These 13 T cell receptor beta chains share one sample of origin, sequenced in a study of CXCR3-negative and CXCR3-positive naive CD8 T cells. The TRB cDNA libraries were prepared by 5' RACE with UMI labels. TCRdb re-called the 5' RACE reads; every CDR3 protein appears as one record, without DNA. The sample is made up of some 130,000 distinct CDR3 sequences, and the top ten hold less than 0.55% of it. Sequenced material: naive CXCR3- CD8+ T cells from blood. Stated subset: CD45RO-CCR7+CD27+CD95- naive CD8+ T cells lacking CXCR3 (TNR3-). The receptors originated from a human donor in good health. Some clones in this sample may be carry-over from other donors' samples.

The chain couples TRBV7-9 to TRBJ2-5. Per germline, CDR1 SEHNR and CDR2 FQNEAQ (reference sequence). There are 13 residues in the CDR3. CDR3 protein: CASSSKLSETQYF.

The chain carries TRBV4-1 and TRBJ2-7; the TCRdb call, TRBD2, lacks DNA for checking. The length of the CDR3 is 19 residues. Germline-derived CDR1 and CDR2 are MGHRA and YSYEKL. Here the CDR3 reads CASSQDGSGREGRAYEQYF.

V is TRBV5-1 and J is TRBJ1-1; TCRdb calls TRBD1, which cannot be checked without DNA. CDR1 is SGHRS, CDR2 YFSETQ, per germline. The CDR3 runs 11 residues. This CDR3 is CASSGDEGAFF.

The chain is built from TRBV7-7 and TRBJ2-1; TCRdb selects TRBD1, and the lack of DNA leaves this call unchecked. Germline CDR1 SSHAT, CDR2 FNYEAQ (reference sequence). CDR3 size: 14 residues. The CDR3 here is CASSILGQGDEQFF.

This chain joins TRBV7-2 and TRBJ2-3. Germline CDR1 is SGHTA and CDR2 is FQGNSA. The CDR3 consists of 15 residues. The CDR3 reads CASSPVGLATDTQYF.

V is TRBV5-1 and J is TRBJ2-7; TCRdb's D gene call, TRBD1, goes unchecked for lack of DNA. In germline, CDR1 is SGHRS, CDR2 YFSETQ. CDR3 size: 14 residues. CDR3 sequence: CASSRGQDFSEQYF.

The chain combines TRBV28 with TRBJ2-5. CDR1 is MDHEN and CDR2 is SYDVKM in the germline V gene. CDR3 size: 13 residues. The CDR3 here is CASSLSPWETQYF.

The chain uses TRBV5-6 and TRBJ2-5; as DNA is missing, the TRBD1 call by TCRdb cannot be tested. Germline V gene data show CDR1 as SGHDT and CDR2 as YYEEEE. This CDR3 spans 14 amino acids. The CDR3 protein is CASSPRTGEETQYF.

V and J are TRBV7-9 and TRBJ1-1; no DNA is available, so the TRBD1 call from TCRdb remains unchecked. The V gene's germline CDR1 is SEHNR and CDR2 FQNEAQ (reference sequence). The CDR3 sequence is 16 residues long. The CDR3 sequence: CASSLGSTGVNTEAFF.

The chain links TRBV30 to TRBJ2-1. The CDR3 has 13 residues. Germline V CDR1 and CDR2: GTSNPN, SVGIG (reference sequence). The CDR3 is CAWSVLSGNEQFF.

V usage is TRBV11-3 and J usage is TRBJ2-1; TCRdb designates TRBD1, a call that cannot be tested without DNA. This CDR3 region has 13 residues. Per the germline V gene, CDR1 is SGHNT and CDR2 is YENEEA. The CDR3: CASSLRGADEQFF.

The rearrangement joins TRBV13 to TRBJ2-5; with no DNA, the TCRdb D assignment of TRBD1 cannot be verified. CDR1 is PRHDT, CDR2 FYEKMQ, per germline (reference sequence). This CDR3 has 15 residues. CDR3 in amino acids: CASSSSQTGLQTQYF.

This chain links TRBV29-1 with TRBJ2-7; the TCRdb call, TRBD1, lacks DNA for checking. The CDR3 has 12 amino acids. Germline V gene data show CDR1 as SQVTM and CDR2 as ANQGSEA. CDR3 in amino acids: CSASDRANEQYF.